These T cell receptor beta chains were read from a single sample in a study of blood T cell repertoires in COVID-19. Profiling relied on immunoSEQ multiplex PCR, and the TCRdb table lists in-frame clones only, not all of them. The table lists 45,000 to 60,000 clones, 80% to 90% of them singletons, with 2.2% in the top ten. Material for sequencing was peripheral blood. The receptors were gathered from a human donor in a cohort sampled during active COVID-19. Each CDR3 is given with its conserved first and last residue. A D gene is named only where the DNA matches it firmly. Size values are once, few and many counts, or a class for expanded clones, and some rows have none.

- | TRBJ1-1 | TRBV5-6 | - | TGTGCCAGCAGCCGATTACAGGGTGGCACTGAAGCTTTCTTT | CASSRLQGGTEAFF
TRBD1 | TRBJ1-1 | TRBV28 | - | TGTGCCAGCACCCTAGGGACAGGGGCAGACACTGAAGCTTTCTTT | CASTLGTGADTEAFF
- | TRBJ1-4 | TRBV15 | few | TGTGCCACCAGCAGAGTACACAACAGTAATGAAAAACTGTTTTTT | CATSRVHNSNEKLFF
TRBD1 | TRBJ1-1 | TRBV19 | - | TGTGCCAGTAGCTCTGGGACAGGGGGCGCCGACACTGAAGCTTTCTTT | CASSSGTGGADTEAFF
TRBD1 | TRBJ1-1 | TRBV11-2 | - | TGTGCCAGCAGCCCCCGGGACAGGGGGCTGCAAACTGAAGCTTTCTTT | CASSPRDRGLQTEAFF
- | TRBJ1-1 | TRBV5-6 | once | TGTGCCAGCAGCTCAATGTTGACAAGATTGAACACTGAAGCTTTCTTT | CASSSMLTRLNTEAFF
TRBD2 | TRBJ2-1 | TRBV18 | - | TGTGCCAGCTCCCCCCGGGCACTAGCGGGAGATAACTCCTACAATGAGCAGTTCTTC | CASSPRALAGDNSYNEQFF
- | TRBJ2-2 | TRBV9 | - | TGTGCCAGCAGCGTAGGCGGCTACACCGGGGAGCTGTTTTTT | CASSVGGYTGELFF
- | TRBJ2-3 | TRBV4-3 | - | TGCGCCAGCAGCCAAGAGGGGTTGGGGGCTAGCACAGATACGCAGTATTTT | CASSQEGLGASTDTQYF
TRBD1 | TRBJ2-3 | TRBV5-6 | - | TGTGCCAGCAGCCTCGGGACAGGTGGCACAGATACGCAGTATTTT | CASSLGTGGTDTQYF